Below, 9 T cell receptor beta chains from the same sample are listed, as sequenced in a study of blood T cell repertoires in COVID-19. Assay: immunoSEQ multiplex PCR; the TCRdb copy retains only in-frame clones and omits some. The table lists about 320,000 clones, approximately 88% of them singletons. Sequences were obtained from PBMCs or T cells enriched from blood (not recorded which). The receptors here all came from a woman aged 18-29 years who had recovered from COVID-19.

This clone has ten or more counts. V is TRBV5-6 and J is TRBJ1-2; 7 bases fit TRBD1. The CDR3 spans 13 residues. Per germline, CDR1 SGHDT and CDR2 YYEEEE. After removal of 4 bases from V and 5 bases from J, the junction contained 5 bases not matched to a gene. DNA for the CDR3: TGTGCCAGCAGCAGACAGGGTACTTATGGCTACACCTTC. This sequence encodes CASSRQGTYGYTF.

The chain uses TRBV6-2 or TRBV6-3 and TRBJ1-6, with TRBD1 identical over 9 bases. After removal of 6 bases from V and 7 bases from J, the junction contained 4 bases not matched to a gene. The length of the CDR3 is 14 residues. Germline-derived CDR1 and CDR2 are MNHEY and SVGEGT. This CDR3 is CASSPGQGNSPLHF. In DNA, the CDR3 is TGTGCCAGCAGCCCGGGACAGGGCAATTCACCCCTCCACTTT.

This chain links TRBV4-3 with TRBJ2-1; a possible D gene is TRBD1 (5 bases). Germline-derived CDR1 and CDR2 are LGHNA and YSLEER. V was trimmed by 4 bases and J by 0 bases, leaving 13 bases between them. The CDR3 runs 16 residues. The CDR3 coding sequence is TGCGCCAGCAGCCGGGGCGTCGAGAACTCCTACAATGAGCAGTTCTTC. It codes for CASSRGVENSYNEQFF.

V gene TRBV18 combines with J gene TRBJ1-5, with TRBD1 as a possible D gene (5 bases). The CDR3 contains 14 residues. Trimming pared 4 bases from V and 0 bases from J, leaving 7 bases between. CDR1 and CDR2 from the germline V gene are KGHSH and LQKENI. CDR3 coding DNA: TGTGCCAGCTCACGGGACTATAGCAATCAGCCCCAGCATTTT. Amino acid sequence: CASSRDYSNQPQHF.

This clone has only one observation. DNA for the CDR3: TGTGCCAGCAGCTTAGCGGCAGGTCTGAACACTGAAGCTTTCTTT. It translates to CASSLAAGLNTEAFF. The chain joins TRBV7-9 to TRBJ1-1; D gene unclear. Trimming took off 0 bases at V and 0 bases at J, with 8 bases between the two ends. The CDR3 runs 15 residues. Germline lookup yields CDR1 SEHNR and CDR2 FQNEAQ (reference sequence).

This chain uses TRBV7-9 with TRBJ2-2; 11 positions match TRBD2. Trimming cost V 5 bases and J 5 bases; bases outside gene matches: 4. Germline CDR1 is SEHNR and CDR2 is FQNEAQ (reference sequence). The CDR3 extends over 15 amino acids. CDR3 sequence (DNA): TGTGCCAGCAGCGCGACTAGCGGGGCTACCGGGGAGCTGTTTTTT. The encoded protein is CASSATSGATGELFF.

This chain uses TRBV5-1 with TRBJ1-1; the D gene is possibly TRBD1 (6 bases). The V end was cut by 1 base, the J end by 4 bases, with 20 bases between. Germline CDR1 is SGHRS and CDR2 is YFSETQ. The CDR3 has 17 residues. The CDR3 is CASSLTGPRRQRTEAFF. The CDR3 nucleotides read TGCGCCAGCAGCTTGACAGGGCCTCGCCGCCAGCGCACTGAAGCTTTCTTT.

V usage is TRBV28 and J usage is TRBJ1-2; weak D call: TRBD1 (6 bases). V lost 3 bases, J lost 4 bases, and 15 bases lay in between. The CDR3 has 15 amino acids. Germline loops: CDR1 MDHEN, CDR2 SYDVKM. CDR3 bases: TGTGCCAGCAGTTTGTCAGGGGCATACAGCTATGGCTACACCTTC. It specifies CASSLSGAYSYGYTF.

The chain uses TRBV9 and TRBJ1-2, with D perhaps matching TRBD1 (5 bases). The CDR3 totals 14 residues. The V end lost 0 bases, the J end lost 2 bases, and 8 bases lay between the germline ends. Germline V gene data show CDR1 as SGDLS and CDR2 as YYNGEE. The CDR3 coding sequence is TGTGCCAGCAGCGTAGGATGGGGCAACTATGGCTACACCTTC. Translating gives CASSVGWGNYGYTF.